Below are 18 T cell receptor beta chains sequenced from a single sample in a study of PD-1 blockade in mismatch repair-deficient tumors. The table came from immunoSEQ multiplex PCR; TCRdb's copy has only in-frame clones and leaves some out. In the table there are 70,000 to 90,000 clones, 80% to 90% of which are singletons. Specimen: peripheral blood, collected 44 weeks after starting pembrolizumab. Receptors were obtained from an adult with mismatch repair-deficient cancer.

This clone was seen once. V gene TRBV7-6 combines with J gene TRBJ2-2, with D uncertain. Germline CDR1 and CDR2: SGHVS and FNYEAQ. The CDR3 sequence is 16 residues long. Trimming pared 5 bases from V and 2 bases from J, leaving 15 bases between. CDR3 sequence: CASSRTGQANTGELFF. The CDR3 nucleotides read TGTGCCAGCAGCCGAACGGGCCAGGCCAACACCGGGGAGCTGTTTTTT. Complete variable domain (other parts from reference TRBV7-6 and TRBJ2-2): GAGVSQSPRYKVTKRGQDVALRCDPISGHVSLYWYRQALGQGPEFLTYFNYEAQQDKSGLPNDRFSAERPEGSISTLTIQRTEQRDSAMYRCASSRTGQANTGELFFGEGSRLTVL.

The chain is built from TRBV18 and TRBJ2-7, with D perhaps given as TRBD1 or TRBD2 (5 bases each). CDR1 KGHSH and CDR2 LQKENI come from the germline V gene. The CDR3 covers 13 residues. Trimming removed 4 bases at V and 6 bases at J, with 13 bases between. CDR3 sequence (DNA): TGTGCCAGCTCACGGGACCGGCGGACCGAGCAGTACTTC. Translating gives CASSRDRRTEQYF.

The rearrangement uses TRBV30 and TRBJ2-1, with TRBD2 matching over 7 bases. Germline-derived CDR1 and CDR2 are GTSNPN and SVGIG (reference sequence). Unmatched junction bases numbered 18, after V lost 2 bases and J lost 8 bases. CDR3 length: 17 residues. The CDR3, as DNA: TGTGCCTGGAGTCACGGCCGTTTGAGGGAGGGTTGGGATGAGCAGTTCTTC. Its translation: CAWSHGRLREGWDEQFF.

The V and J genes are TRBV12-2 and TRBJ2-1; the table's D call TRBD2 went unverified against the DNA. TRBV12-2 is a listed pseudogene. This CDR3 region has 18 residues. Here the CDR3 DNA reads TGTGCAAGTCGCTTAGTCAACGACGGGGTGAGCTCCTACAATGAGCAGTTCTTC. Its translation is CASRLVNDGVSSYNEQFF.

This chain joins TRBV30 and TRBJ2-1, with 10 bases matching TRBD1. Germline V lookup: CDR1 GTSNPN, CDR2 SVGIG (reference sequence). Trimming at V came to 3 bases and at J to 7 bases, leaving 9 bases not matched to a gene. The CDR3 totals 15 residues. As DNA, the CDR3 is TGTGCCTGGAGCGCCGGGACAGGGGCACGGAATGAGCAGTTCTTC. Residues: CAWSAGTGARNEQFF. The complete variable domain, with remaining parts taken from reference TRBV30 and TRBJ2-1, reads SQTIHQWPATLVQPVGSPLSLECTVEGTSNPNLYWYRQAAGRGLQLLFYSVGIGQISSEVPQNLSASRPQDRQFILSSKKLLLSDSGFYLCAWSAGTGARNEQFFGPGTRLTVL.

Relative to its sample, this clone is medium-sized. V usage is TRBV10-1 and J usage is TRBJ2-6; the match to TRBD2 covers 7 bases. The CDR3 loop spans 17 amino acids. Trimming removed 3 bases from V and 0 bases from J; junction bases left unmatched: 5. The germline gives CDR1 WNHNN, CDR2 SYGVQD (reference sequence). CDR3 coding DNA: TGCGCCAGCAGTGATCACGGGAGGCTCTCTGGGGCCAACGTCCTGACTTTC. Encoded protein: CASSDHGRLSGANVLTF.

The chain joins TRBV11-2 to TRBJ2-3; D not resolved. This CDR3 is built from 12 residues. V lost 6 bases, J lost 5 bases, and 9 bases lay in between. Germline V lookup: CDR1 SGHAT, CDR2 FQNNGV. CDR3 in DNA: TGTGCCAGCAGATCGGTAGGAGATACGCAGTATTTT. It translates to CASRSVGDTQYF.

V and J are TRBV2 and TRBJ2-3; a weak D match, TRBD2 (6 bases). Looked up from germline, CDR1 is SNHLY and CDR2 is FYNNEI. This CDR3 spans 15 amino acids. The V end was cut by 7 bases, the J end by 2 bases, with 16 bases between. This CDR3 reads CASTQPGLNTDTQYF. Written as DNA, the CDR3 is TGTGCCAGCACCCAACCGGGACTGAACACAGATACGCAGTATTTT.

V usage is TRBV11-1 and J usage is TRBJ1-3; D unclear. The ends were cut back, 5 bases at V and 1 base at J, with 12 bases in the middle. Germline V lookup: CDR1 SGHAT, CDR2 FQDESV (reference sequence). This CDR3 has 15 residues. Written as DNA, the CDR3 is TGTGCCAGCAGCAAGAGGGTGAGGTCTGGAAACACCATATATTTT. Amino acids: CASSKRVRSGNTIYF.

This clone was detected only once. The chain recombines TRBV23-1 with TRBJ2-4, with 10 bases that match TRBD1. TRBV23-1 is an ORF, with its function uncertain. The J segment lost 6 bases and the V segment lost 0 bases, leaving 14 bases of the junction unmatched. The CDR3 sequence is 19 residues long. The CDR3 region has the DNA TGCGCCAGCAGTCAATCGCTCGACAGGGGGCTTCCCCGGGCAAACATTCAGTACTTC. This sequence encodes CASSQSLDRGLPRANIQYF.

The count of this clone is one. The rearrangement links TRBV14 to TRBJ1-2; 8 bases fit TRBD1. The V gene end was trimmed by 1 base and the J gene end by 6 bases; junction bases not matched to a gene: 7. Germline CDR1 and CDR2: SGHDN and FVKESK. The CDR3 contains 15 residues. The CDR3 sequence: CASSQGTGWMDGYTF. In DNA form, the CDR3 reads TGTGCCAGCAGCCAAGGGACAGGGTGGATGGATGGCTACACCTTC.

V is TRBV7-9 and J is TRBJ2-1; 7 positions match TRBD2. V dropped 4 bases and J dropped 1; count of bases not matched to a gene: 10. Germline values: CDR1 SEHNR, CDR2 FQNEAQ (reference sequence). The CDR3 is 17 amino acids. CDR3 in DNA: TGTGCCAGCAGCTCCCCCCTAGGACTAGTATCCTACAATGAGCAGTTCTTC. Translated, it gives CASSSPLGLVSYNEQFF.

This clone was picked up a small number of times. V and J are TRBV6-1 and TRBJ1-1; D call uncertain. The CDR3 has 12 residues. The germline gives CDR1 MNHNS, CDR2 SASEGT. V was shortened by 11 bases and J by 4 bases, with 14 bases between the two germline ends. CDR3 nucleotides: TGTGCCTCAAGAGTTGGTGGCACTGAAGCTTTCTTT. Encoded protein: CASRVGGTEAFF.

The chain uses TRBV7-9 and TRBJ1-4; no definite D call. CDR1 and CDR2 (germline): SEHNR, FQNEAQ (reference sequence). V gave up 4 bases and J gave up 8 bases, with 17 bases separating them. This CDR3 contains 15 residues. The CDR3 nucleotides read TGTGCCAGCAGCTCAGAGGGCGCGGGAACGGAAAAACTGTTTTTT. It translates to CASSSEGAGTEKLFF.

J is TRBJ1-1 and V is TRBV7-2; 7 bases match TRBD1. V was clipped by 8 bases and J by 4 bases; unmatched bases: 16. This CDR3 contains 16 residues. Germline values: CDR1 SGHTA, CDR2 FQGNSA. Here the CDR3 reads CASEPESPGGSTEAFF. The DNA for the CDR3 is TGTGCCAGCGAACCCGAGAGCCCAGGGGGGAGCACTGAAGCTTTCTTT.

Notes on this clone: With a much larger clone just one base away, this may be a read error. The chain recombines TRBV5-5 with TRBJ2-7, with a possible D match to TRBD2 (5 bases). Trimming removed 3 bases at V and 3 bases at J, with 7 bases between. The CDR3 covers 12 residues. Germline assignment: CDR1 SGHKS and CDR2 YYEKEE (reference sequence). In DNA form, the CDR3 reads TGTGCCAGCAGCTCCGACTACTACGAGCAGTACTTC. Amino acid sequence: CASSSDYYEQYF.

The genes are TRBV6-4 and TRBJ1-2; unclear D gene. CDR3 length: 12 amino acids. The germline V and J ends were trimmed by 6 bases and 7 bases, with 12 bases remaining between them. Germline CDR1 and CDR2: MRHNA and SNTAGT. The CDR3, as DNA: TGTGCCAGCAGAAACACGAGAGGTGGCTACACCTTC. As protein: CASRNTRGGYTF.

J is TRBJ2-1 and V is TRBV4-1; 9 bases are shared with TRBD2. J was trimmed by 1 base and V by 4 bases; bases with no gene match: 14. The V gene's germline CDR1 is MGHRA and CDR2 YSYEKL. This CDR3 is built from 19 residues. The CDR3 DNA is TGCGCCAGCAGCCCATCGGACATAATAGCGGGAGCGTCCTACAATGAGCAGTTCTTC. Translating gives CASSPSDIIAGASYNEQFF.